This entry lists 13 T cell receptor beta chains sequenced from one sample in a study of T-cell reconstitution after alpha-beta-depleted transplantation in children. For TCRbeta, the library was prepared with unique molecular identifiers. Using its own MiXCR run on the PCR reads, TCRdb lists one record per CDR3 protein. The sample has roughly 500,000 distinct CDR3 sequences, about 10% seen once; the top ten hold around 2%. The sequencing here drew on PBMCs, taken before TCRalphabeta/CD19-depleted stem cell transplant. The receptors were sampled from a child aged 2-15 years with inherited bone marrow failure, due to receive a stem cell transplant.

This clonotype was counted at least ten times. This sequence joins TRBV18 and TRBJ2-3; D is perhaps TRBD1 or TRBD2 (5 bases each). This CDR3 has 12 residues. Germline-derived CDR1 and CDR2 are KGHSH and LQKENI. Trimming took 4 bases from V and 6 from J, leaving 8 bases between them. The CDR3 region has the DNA TGTGCCAGCTCACGGGACCGGGATACGCAGTATTTT. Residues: CASSRDRDTQYF.

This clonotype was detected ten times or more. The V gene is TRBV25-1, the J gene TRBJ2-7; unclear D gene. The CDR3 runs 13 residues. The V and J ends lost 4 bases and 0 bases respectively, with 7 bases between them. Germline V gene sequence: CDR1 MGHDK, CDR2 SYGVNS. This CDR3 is CASSVLGSYEQYF. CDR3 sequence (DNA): TGTGCCAGCAGTGTCCTCGGCTCCTACGAGCAGTACTTC.

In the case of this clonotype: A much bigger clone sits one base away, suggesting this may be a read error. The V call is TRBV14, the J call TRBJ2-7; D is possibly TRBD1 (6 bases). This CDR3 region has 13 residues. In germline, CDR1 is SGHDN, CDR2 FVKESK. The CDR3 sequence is CASNPTGHYDQYF. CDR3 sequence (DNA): TGTGCCAGCAACCCGACAGGCCACTACGACCAGTACTTC.

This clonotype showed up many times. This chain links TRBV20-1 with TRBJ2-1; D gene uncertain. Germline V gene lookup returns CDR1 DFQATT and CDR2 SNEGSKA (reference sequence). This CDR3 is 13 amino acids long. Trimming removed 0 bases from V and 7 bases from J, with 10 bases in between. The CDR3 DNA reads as TGCAGTGCTAGAGATCCGGTGGGGAATGAGCAGTTCTTC. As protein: CSARDPVGNEQFF.

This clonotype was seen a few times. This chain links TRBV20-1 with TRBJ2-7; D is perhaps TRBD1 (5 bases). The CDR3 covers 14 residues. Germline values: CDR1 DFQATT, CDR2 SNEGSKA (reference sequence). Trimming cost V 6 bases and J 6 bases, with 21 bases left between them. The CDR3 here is CSAISPENGAEQYF. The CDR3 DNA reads TGCAGTGCCATATCCCCGGAGAATGGGGCCGAGCAGTACTTC.

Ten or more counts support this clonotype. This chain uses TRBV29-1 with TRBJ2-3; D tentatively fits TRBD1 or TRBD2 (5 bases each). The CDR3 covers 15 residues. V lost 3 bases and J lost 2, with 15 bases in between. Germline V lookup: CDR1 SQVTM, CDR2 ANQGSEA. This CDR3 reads CSVDFVGDLTDTQYF. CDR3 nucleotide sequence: TGCAGCGTTGATTTCGTGGGGGACCTCACAGATACGCAGTATTTT.

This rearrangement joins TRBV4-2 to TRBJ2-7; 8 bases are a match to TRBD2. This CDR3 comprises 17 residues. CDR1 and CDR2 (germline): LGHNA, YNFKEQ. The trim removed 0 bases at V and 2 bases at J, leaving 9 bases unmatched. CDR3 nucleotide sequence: TGTGCCAGCAGCCAAGATCGGGGCGGGAGGCCCCCCTACGAGCAGTACTTC. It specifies CASSQDRGGRPPYEQYF.

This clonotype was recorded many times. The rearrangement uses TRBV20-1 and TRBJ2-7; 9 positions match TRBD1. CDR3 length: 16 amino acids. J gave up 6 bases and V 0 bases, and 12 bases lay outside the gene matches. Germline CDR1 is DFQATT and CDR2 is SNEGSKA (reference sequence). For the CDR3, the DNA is TGCAGTGCTAGAGATCGGGGGACAGGGTCATATCGCGAGCAGTACTTC. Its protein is CSARDRGTGSYREQYF.

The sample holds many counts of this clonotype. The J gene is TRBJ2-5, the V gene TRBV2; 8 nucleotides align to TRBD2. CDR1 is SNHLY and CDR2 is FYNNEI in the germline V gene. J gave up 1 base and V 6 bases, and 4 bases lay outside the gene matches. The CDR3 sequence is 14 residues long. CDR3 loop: CASSLLAAQETQYF. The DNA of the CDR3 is TGTGCCAGCAGCCTACTAGCGGCCCAAGAGACCCAGTACTTC.

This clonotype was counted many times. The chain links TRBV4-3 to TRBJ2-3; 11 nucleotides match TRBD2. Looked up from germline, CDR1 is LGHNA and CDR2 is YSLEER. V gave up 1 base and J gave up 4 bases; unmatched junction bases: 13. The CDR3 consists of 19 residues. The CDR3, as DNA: TGCGCCAGCAGCCAAGCAGATACTAGCGGGAGATTTACTCCAGATACGCAGTATTTT. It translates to CASSQADTSGRFTPDTQYF.

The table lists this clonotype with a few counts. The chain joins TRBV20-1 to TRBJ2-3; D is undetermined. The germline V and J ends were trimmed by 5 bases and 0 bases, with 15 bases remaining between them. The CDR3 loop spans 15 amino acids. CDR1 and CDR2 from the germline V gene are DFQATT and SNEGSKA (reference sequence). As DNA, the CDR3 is TGCAGTGCTTATCGTTTCGGCACTAGCACAGATACGCAGTATTTT. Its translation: CSAYRFGTSTDTQYF.

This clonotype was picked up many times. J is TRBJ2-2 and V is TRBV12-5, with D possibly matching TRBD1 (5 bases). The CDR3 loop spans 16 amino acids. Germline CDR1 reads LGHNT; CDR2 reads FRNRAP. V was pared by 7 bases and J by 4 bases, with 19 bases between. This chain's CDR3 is CASATQSDTRTGELFF. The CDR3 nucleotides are TGTGCTAGTGCCACCCAGTCGGACACCCGCACCGGGGAGCTGTTTTTT.

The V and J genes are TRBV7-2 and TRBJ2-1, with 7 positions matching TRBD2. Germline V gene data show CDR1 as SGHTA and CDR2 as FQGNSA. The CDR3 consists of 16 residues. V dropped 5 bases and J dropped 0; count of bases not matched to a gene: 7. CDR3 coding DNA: TGTGCCAGCAGCCGCAGCGGGGTAAGCTCCTACAATGAGCAGTTCTTC. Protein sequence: CASSRSGVSSYNEQFF.